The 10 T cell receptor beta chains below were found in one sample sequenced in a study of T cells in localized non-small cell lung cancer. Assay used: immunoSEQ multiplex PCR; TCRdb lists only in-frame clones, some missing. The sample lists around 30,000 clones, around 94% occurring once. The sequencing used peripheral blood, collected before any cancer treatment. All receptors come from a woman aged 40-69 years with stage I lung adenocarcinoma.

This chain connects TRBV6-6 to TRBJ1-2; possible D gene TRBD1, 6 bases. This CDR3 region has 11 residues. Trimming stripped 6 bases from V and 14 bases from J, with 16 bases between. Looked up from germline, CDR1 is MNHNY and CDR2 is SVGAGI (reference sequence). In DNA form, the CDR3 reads TGTGCCAGCAGACACACCGGGACACTAACCTTC. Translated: CASRHTGTLTF.

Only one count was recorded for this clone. CDR3 nucleotides: TGTGCCAGCAGCTACGACGGGTCTAACAATGAGCAGTTCTTC. Residues: CASSYDGSNNEQFF. This sequence joins TRBV11-3 and TRBJ2-1; D uncertain. CDR1 is SGHNT and CDR2 is YENEEA in the germline V gene. Trimming took off 4 bases at V and 5 bases at J, with 12 bases between the two ends. The CDR3 consists of 14 residues.

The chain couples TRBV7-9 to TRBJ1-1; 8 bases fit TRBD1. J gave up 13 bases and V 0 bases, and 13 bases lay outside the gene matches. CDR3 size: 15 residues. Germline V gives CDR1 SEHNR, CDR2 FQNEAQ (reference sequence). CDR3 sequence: CASSLAESGQGASFF. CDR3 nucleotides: TGTGCCAGCAGCTTAGCGGAGTCAGGCCAGGGGGCTAGTTTCTTT. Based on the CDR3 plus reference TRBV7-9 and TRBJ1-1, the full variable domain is DTGVSQNPRHKITKRGQNVTFRCDPISEHNRLYWYRQTLGQGPEFLTYFQNEAQLEKSRLLSDRFSAERPKGSFSTLEIQRTEQGDSAMYLCASSLAESGQGASFFGQGTRLTVV.

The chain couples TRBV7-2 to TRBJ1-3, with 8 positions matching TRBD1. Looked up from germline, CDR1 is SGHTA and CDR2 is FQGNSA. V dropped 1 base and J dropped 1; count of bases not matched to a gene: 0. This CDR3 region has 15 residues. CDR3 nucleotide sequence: TGTGCCAGCAGCTTAGACAGGGGGTCTGGAAACACCATATATTTT. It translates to CASSLDRGSGNTIYF.

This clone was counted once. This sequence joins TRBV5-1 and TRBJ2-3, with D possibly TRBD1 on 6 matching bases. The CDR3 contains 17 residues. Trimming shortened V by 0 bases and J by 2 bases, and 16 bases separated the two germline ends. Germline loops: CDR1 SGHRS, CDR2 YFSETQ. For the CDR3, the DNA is TGCGCCAGCAGCTTGGGTGCTGGACAGAGAATCACAGATACGCAGTATTTT. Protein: CASSLGAGQRITDTQYF.

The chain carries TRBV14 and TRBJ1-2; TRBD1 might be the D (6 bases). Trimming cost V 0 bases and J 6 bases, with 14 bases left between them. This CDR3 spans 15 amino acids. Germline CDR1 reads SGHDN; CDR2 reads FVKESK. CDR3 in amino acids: CASSQDGGRIHGYTF. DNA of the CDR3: TGTGCCAGCAGCCAAGATGGGGGGCGGATCCATGGCTACACCTTC.

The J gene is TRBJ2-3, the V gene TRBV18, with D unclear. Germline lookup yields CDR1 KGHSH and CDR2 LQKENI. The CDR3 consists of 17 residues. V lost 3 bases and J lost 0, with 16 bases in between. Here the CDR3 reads CASSPLLASGSTDTQYF. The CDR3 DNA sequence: TGTGCCAGCTCACCTCTGCTGGCTAGTGGGAGCACAGATACGCAGTATTTT.

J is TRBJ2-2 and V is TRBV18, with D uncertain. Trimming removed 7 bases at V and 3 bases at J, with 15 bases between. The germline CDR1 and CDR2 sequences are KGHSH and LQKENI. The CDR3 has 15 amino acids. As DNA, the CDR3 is TGTGCCAGCTTTACTACCCAATTACACACCGGGGAGCTGTTTTTT. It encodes CASFTTQLHTGELFF.

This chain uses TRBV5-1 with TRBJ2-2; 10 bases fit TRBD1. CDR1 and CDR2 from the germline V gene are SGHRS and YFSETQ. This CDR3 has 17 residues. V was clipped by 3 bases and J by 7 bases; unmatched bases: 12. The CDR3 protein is CASSSADRGRIGGELFF. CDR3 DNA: TGCGCCAGCAGCTCCGCCGACAGGGGGCGAATAGGCGGGGAGCTGTTTTTT.

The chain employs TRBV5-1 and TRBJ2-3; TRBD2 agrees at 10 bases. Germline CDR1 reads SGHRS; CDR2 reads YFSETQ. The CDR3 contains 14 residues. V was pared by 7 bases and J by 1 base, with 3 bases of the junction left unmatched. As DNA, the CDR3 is TGCGCCAGCGGACTAGCGGAAGGCACAGATACGCAGTATTTT. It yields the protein CASGLAEGTDTQYF.